This record concerns one T cell receptor (beta chain) sequence. The target antigen is unknown. These data come from a study of T-cell memory formation after mild COVID-19. Study summary: TCR clusters showed largely donor specificity. Findings and caveats of the study: Some clones that responded turned up in pre-infection memory, which suggests that cross-reactive memory joined in. A second wave expanding day 15 to 37 was CD4+-biased; contracting clones were balanced. Clonal second-wave expansions that peaked on day 37 had unconfirmed SARS-CoV-2 specificity.

TCRdb used MiXCR to reprocess the 5' RACE reads, holding one entry per CDR3 protein. The table records roughly 110,000 distinct CDR3 sequences, roughly 12% of them present only once. This TCR derives from an adult woman who had mild COVID-19 (a few samples of this study predate the infection). Cell type and time point are not known. Source material: PBMCs or a T cell subset sorted from them (not recorded which).

In DNA form, the CDR3 reads TGTGCCAGCAGCGCCCTAGCGGGAGTGTACTACAATGAGCAGTTCTTC. It specifies CASSALAGVYYNEQFF. This chain joins TRBV7-8 and TRBJ2-1, with TRBD2 matching 10 bases. Per germline, CDR1 SGHVS and CDR2 FQNEAQ. J lost 3 bases, V lost 5 bases, and 7 bases had no gene match. The CDR3 contains 16 residues.